The present T cell receptor (beta chain) was sequenced within a study of blood T cell repertoires in COVID-19. Study as a whole: COVID-19 samples collected from the United States, Italy and Spain covered acute and convalescent phases.

Here immunoSEQ multiplex PCR was the method, and the copy in TCRdb shows in-frame clones only, minus some. Here the sample spans 140,000 to 150,000 clones, over 75% being singletons. This TCR derives from a woman in her 50s with acute or convalescent COVID-19. The sequenced sample consisted of peripheral blood.

CDR3 sequence (DNA): TGTGCCAGTAGTAGGGGACTAGCGGGTTACAATGAGCAGTTCTTC. This translates into CASSRGLAGYNEQFF. This sequence joins TRBV19 and TRBJ2-1; 12 nucleotides align to TRBD2. Germline trimming cut 4 bases from V and 4 bases from J; bases unmatched to any gene: 2. Germline assignment: CDR1 LNHDA and CDR2 SQIVND (reference sequence). The CDR3 loop spans 15 amino acids. The variable domain in full, completed from reference TRBV19 and TRBJ2-1, reads DGGITQSPKYLFRKEGQNVTLSCEQNLNHDAMYWYRQDPGQGLRLIYYSQIVNDFQKGDIAEGYSVSREKKESFPLTVTSAQKNPTAFYLCASSRGLAGYNEQFFGPGTRLTVL.